This record covers a single TCR beta chain. This sample is drawn from a study of T cells in Graves' hyperthyroidism and ophthalmopathy. The CDR3 loop spans 14 amino acids. Per germline, CDR1 SGHTA and CDR2 FQGNSA. J was trimmed by 7 bases and V by 4 bases; bases with no gene match: 7. TCR beta CDR3 regions were amplified from RNA. The primer set for the first-round RT-PCR of the TCR CDR3 was HTBI. TCRdb itself ran the multiplex PCR reads through MiXCR, one entry per CDR3 protein. The sample has a few hundred thousand distinct CDR3 sequences, around 14% seen once. With a duration under 2 months, the hyperthyroidism was newly diagnosed in patients aged 18 to 65.

The receptor was derived from a woman under 30 with Graves' hyperthyroidism. The sequenced sample consisted of blood. This chain links TRBV7-2 with TRBJ1-2; 9 bases line up with TRBD1. The CDR3 coding sequence is TGTGCCAGCAGCTCCCGGGACAGGGTCCGTGGCTACACCTTC. It yields the protein CASSSRDRVRGYTF.